The clone carrying this T cell receptor beta chain was seen a few times. V dropped 6 bases and J dropped 3; count of bases not matched to a gene: 5. The CDR3 runs to 14 residues. In germline, CDR1 is SNHLY, CDR2 FYNNEI. This sample stems from a study of shared clonotypes between healthy human individuals. Libraries were prepared by immunoSEQ multiplex PCR; TCRdb keeps only in-frame clonotypes and omits some of them. The data hold about 510,000 clones, with more than 65% observed a single time. J is TRBJ2-1 and V is TRBV2; TRBD2 matches at 7 bases. The sequencing input was PBMCs. The sequence was obtained from a woman aged 40 to 49 in good health. Some clones in this sample may be carry-over from other donors' samples. The CDR3 loop is CASRQRDGYNEQFF. CDR3 DNA sequence: TGTGCCAGCAGGCAGCGGGACGGCTACAATGAGCAGTTCTTC.